There are a few counts of the clone carrying this T cell receptor beta chain. Its specificity is unknown. Germline assignment: CDR1 MNHEY and CDR2 SVGAGI. After removal of 5 bases from V and 8 bases from J, the junction contained 3 bases not matched to a gene. The CDR3 sequence is 12 residues long. The study amplified TCR beta CDR3 regions using RNA transcripts. Scientists carried out first-round RT-PCR using HTBI primers and then a second-round multiplex PCR. Via MiXCR, TCRdb re-called the multiplex PCR reads, giving one row per CDR3 protein. The profile shows around 1,200,000 distinct CDR3 sequences, less than 45% of them singletons. This record belongs to a study of Graves' ophthalmopathy and Graves' hyperthyroidism. Study-wide context: Hyperthyroidism was classified as stable if no ophthalmopathy occurred within 18 months of follow-up. Whole-study results and caveats: With a specificity of roughly 72% and a sensitivity of over 65%, the model predicted ophthalmopathy progression. Blood contained most expanded thyroid clonotypes exceeding 0.001 frequency.

The rearrangement joins TRBV6-5 to TRBJ1-1, with 9 bases matching TRBD1. This TCR was sampled from an adult man with Graves' hyperthyroidism. The specimen was peripheral blood or thyroid tissue (not recorded which). The CDR3 sequence: CASSRTGEEAFF. Written as DNA, the CDR3 is TGTGCCAGCAGTAGGACAGGGGAGGAAGCTTTCTTT.